This T cell receptor (beta chain) was profiled in a study of cytomegalovirus exposure and HLA in healthy donors. Looking at the study overall: The study placed 70% to 90% of its approximately 430 genotyped donors in the Caucasian-associated ancestry cluster. Findings and caveats of the study: When a later analysis was performed, an Asian-associated ancestry cluster reportedly had fewer N-insertions than the approximately 680-donor mean.

Turning to this clone: Its antigen remains unidentified.

V shed 6 bases and J 3 bases; nucleotides not matched to a gene: 6. The CDR3 length is 15 residues. Germline CDR1 and CDR2: MNHEY and SMNVEV (reference sequence). Both 60 Vbeta primers and 13 Jbeta primers went into the PCR. Data came from immunoSEQ multiplex PCR; TCRdb stores just in-frame clones and leaves some out. The sample consists of 70,000 to 90,000 clones, 60% to 75% of them appearing once. This TCR came from a man aged 35 to 55 in good health and CMV-seropositive. Sequencing used PBMCs. This chain connects TRBV27 to TRBJ1-3, with 9 bases identical to TRBD1. CDR3 sequence reads: CASSPGQGIGNTIYF. CDR3 nucleotides: TGTGCCAGCAGCCCGGGACAGGGCATTGGAAACACCATATATTTT.